This T cell receptor (beta chain) derives from a study of CD8 T cells in ankylosing spondylitis. Germline V gives CDR1 KGHSH, CDR2 LQKENI. V was shortened by 4 bases and J by 0 bases, with 12 bases between the two germline ends. The CDR3 runs to 15 residues. TCRdb reprocessed the 5' RACE reads with MiXCR, giving one entry per CDR3 protein. The sample holds about 150,000 distinct CDR3 sequences; around 45% are singletons and the top ten take around 15%. The chain recombines TRBV18 with TRBJ1-2, with a tentative D call TRBD1 (6 bases). The sequence came from a male donor with ankylosing spondylitis. The sequencing sample was made of synovial fluid, either unsorted or a sorted T cell fraction (not recorded which). The CDR3 spells CASSRWTATNYGYTF. CDR3 sequence (DNA): TGTGCCAGCTCACGATGGACAGCTACTAACTATGGCTACACCTTC.